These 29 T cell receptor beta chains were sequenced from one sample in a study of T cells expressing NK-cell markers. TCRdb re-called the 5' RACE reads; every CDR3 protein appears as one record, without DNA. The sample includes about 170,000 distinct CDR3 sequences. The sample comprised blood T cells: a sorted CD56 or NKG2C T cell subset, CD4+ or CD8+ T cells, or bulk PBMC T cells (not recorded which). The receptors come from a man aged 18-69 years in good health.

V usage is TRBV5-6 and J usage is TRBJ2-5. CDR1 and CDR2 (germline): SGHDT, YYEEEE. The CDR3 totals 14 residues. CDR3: CASSSGHQVGTQYF.

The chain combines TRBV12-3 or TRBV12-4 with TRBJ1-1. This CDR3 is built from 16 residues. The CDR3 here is CASSFKDLLMNTEAFF.

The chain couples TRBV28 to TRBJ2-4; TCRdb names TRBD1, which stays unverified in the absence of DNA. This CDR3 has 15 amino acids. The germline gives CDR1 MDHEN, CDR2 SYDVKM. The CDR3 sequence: CASSRPGGAKNIQYF.

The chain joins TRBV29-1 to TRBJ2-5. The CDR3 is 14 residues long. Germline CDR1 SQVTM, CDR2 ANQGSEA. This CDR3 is CSVRPVGGGETQYF.

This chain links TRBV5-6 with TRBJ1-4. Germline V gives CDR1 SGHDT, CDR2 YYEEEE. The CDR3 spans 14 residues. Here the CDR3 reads CASSFAHSNEKLFF.

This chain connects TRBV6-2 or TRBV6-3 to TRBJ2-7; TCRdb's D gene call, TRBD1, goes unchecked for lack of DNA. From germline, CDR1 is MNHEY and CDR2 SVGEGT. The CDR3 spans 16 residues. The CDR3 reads CASSYGGVMETYEQYF.

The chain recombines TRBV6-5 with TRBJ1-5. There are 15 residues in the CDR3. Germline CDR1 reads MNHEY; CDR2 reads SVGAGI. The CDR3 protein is CASSYSIERVQPQHF.

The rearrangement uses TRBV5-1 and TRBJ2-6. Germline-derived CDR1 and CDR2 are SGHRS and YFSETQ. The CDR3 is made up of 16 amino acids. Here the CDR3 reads CASSLFIGSGANVLTF.

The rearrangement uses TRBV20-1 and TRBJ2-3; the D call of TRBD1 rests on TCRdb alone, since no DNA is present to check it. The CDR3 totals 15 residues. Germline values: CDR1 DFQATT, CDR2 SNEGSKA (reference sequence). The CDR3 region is CSASRGPASTDTQYF.

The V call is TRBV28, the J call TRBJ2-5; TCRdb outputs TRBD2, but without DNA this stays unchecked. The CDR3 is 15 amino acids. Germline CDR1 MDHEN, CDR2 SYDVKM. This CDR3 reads CASSLYASNQETQYF.

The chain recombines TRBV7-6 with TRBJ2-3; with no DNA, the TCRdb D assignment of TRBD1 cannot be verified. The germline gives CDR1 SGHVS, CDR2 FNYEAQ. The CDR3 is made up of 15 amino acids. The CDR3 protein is CATGGEQGPSDTQYF.

The CDR3: CASRIVLDGYTF. The genes are TRBV7-6 and TRBJ1-2. Germline CDR1 SGHVS, CDR2 FNYEAQ. The CDR3 extends over 12 amino acids.

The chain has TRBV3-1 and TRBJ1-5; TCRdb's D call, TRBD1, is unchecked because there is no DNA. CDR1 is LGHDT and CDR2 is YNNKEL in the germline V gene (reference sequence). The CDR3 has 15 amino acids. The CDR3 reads CASSQGDGGTQPQHF.

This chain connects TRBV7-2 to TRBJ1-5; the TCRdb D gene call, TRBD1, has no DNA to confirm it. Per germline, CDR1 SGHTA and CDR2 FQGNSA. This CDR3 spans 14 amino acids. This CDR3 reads CASSLFGGVQPQHF.

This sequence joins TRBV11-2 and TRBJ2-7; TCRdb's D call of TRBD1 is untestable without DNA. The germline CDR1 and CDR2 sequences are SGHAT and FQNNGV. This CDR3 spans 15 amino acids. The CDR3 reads CASSTTGQGAYEQYF. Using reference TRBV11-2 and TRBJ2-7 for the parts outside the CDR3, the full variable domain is EAGVAQSPRYKIIEKRQSVAFWCNPISGHATLYWYQQILGQGPKLLIQFQNNGVVDDSQLPKDRFSAERLKGVDSTLKIQPAKLEDSAVYLCASSTTGQGAYEQYFGPGTRLTVT.

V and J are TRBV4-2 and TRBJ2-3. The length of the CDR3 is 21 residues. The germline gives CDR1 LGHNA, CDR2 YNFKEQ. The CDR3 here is CASSPKAAHVSSVSWTDTQYF.

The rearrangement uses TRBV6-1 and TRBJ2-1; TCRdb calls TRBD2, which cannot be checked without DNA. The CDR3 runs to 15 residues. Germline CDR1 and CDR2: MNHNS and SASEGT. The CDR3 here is CASSKTSGGAYEQFF.

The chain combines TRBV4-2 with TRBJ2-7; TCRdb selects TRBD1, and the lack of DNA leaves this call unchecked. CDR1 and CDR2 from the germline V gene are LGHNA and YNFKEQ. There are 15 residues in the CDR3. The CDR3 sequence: CASSPSPGDTYEQYF.

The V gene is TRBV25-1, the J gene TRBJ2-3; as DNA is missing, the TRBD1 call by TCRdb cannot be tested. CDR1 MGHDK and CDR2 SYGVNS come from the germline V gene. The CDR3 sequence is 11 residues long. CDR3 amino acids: CASSEGGTQYF.

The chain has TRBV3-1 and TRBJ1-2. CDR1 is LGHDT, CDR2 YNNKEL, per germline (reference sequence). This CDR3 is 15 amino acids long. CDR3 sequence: CASSQEGGVPYGYTF.

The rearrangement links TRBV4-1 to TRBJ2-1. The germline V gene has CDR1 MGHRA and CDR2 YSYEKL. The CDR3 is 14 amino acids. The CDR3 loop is CASSQGQSYNEQFF.

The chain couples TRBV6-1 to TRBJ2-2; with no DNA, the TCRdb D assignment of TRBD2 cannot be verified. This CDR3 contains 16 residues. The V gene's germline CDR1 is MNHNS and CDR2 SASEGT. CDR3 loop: CASRPLAGGRTGELFF.

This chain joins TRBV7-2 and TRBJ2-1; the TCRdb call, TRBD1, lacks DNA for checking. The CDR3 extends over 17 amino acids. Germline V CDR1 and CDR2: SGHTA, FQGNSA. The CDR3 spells CASSDPLRGASYNEQFF.

The CDR3 sequence is CSAPRPVAPDTQYF. The V gene is TRBV20-1, the J gene TRBJ2-3; without DNA, the TCRdb call of TRBD1 cannot be checked. CDR1 is DFQATT and CDR2 is SNEGSKA in the germline V gene (reference sequence). This CDR3 contains 14 residues.

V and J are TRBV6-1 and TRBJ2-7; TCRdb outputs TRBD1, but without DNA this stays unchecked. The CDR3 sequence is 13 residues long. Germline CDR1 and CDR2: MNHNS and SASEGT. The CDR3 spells CASSETGTGEQYF.

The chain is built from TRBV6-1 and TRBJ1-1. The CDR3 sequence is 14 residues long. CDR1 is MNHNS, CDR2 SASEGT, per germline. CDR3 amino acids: CASSQRPQNTEAFF.

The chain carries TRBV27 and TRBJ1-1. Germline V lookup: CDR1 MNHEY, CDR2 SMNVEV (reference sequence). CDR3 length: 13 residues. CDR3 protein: CASKILGLTEAFF.

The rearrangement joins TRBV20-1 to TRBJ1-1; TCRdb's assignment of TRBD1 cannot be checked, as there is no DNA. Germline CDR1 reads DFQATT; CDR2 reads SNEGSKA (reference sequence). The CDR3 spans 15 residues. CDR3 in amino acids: CSASGSDRLNTEAFF.

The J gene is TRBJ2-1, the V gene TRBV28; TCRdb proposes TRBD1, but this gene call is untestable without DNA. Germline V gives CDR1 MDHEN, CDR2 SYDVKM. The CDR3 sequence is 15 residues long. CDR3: CASSGPNTRYNEQFF. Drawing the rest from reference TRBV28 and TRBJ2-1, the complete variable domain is DVKVTQSSRYLVKRTGEKVFLECVQDMDHENMFWYRQDPGLGLRLIYFSYDVKMKEKGDIPEGYSVSREKKERFSLILESASTNQTSMYLCASSGPNTRYNEQFFGPGTRLTVL.